This T cell receptor beta chain was observed in a study of human T cells and chemical hapten exposure. The sample's time point: pre-sensitization, week 0. Treatment of the sample: therapeutic diphenylcyclopropenone sensitization with weekly scalp DPC. Trimming pared 5 bases from V and 0 bases from J, leaving 12 bases between. The germline CDR1 and CDR2 sequences are MNHEY and SMNVEV (reference sequence). CDR3 length: 15 residues. A single record per CDR3 protein comes from TCRdb applying MiXCR to the RACE reads. The repertoire includes more than 300,000 distinct CDR3 sequences, 4% to 6% of them detected once, and just over 2.5% sits in the top ten. In its sample, this clonotype was seen many times.

This receptor was identified in a woman between 50 and 59 years old with alopecia areata. Some clones in this sample may be carry-over from other donors' samples. This specimen was whole blood, taken in connection with sensitization to the hapten diphenylcyclopropenone (DPC). This chain links TRBV27 with TRBJ2-3; D may be TRBD2 (6 bases). DNA for the CDR3: TGTGCCAGCAGTCATCCTAGCGTGAGCACAGATACGCAGTATTTT. Encoded protein: CASSHPSVSTDTQYF.